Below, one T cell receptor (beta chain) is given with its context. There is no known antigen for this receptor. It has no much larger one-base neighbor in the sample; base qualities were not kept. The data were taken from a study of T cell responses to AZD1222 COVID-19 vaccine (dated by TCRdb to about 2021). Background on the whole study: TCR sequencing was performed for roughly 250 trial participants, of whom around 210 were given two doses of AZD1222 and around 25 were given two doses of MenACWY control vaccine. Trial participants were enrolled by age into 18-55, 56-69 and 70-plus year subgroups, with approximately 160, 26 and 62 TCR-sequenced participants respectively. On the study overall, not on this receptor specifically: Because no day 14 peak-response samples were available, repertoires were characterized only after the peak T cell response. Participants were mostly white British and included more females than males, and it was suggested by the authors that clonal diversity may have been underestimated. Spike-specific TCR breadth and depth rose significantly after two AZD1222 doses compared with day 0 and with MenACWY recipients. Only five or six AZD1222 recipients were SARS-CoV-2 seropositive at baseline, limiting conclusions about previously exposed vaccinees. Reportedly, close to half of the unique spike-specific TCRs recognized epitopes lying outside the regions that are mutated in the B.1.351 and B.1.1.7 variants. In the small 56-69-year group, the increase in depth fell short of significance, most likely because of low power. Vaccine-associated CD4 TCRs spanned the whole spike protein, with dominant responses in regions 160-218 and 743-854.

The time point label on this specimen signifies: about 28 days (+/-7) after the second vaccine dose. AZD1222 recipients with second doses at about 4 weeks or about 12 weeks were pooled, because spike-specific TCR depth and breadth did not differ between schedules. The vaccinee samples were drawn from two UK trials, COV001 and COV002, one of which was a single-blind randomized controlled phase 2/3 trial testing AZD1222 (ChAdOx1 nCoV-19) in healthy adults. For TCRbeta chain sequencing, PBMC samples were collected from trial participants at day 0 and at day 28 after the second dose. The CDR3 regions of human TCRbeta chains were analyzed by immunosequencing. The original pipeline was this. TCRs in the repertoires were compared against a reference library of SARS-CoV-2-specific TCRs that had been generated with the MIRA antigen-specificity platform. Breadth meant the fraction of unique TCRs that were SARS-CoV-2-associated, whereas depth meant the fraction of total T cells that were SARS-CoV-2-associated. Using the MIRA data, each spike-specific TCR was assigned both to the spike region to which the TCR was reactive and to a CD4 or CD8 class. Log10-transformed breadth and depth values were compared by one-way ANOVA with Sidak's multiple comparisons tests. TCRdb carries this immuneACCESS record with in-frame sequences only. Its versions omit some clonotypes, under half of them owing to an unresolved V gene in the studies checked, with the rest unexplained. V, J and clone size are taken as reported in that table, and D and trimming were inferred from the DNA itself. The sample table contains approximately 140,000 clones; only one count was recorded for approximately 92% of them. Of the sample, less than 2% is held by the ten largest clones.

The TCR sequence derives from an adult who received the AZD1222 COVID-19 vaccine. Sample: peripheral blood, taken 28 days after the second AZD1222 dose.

The DNA sequence reads TGTGCCAGCAGGACTTGGAGCGGGGGCCACAATGAGCAGTTCTTC. This yields the protein CASRTWSGGHNEQFF. The chain is made from TRBV27 and TRBJ2-1, with 8 bases in between that match TRBD2. CDR1 and CDR2 were assigned from the germline V gene (reference sequence) as MNHEY and SMNVEV. The CDR3 numbers 15 residues from cysteine through phenylalanine. Just the 45-base CDR3 DNA is kept, in frame starting at base 1. Germline trimming amounts to 6 bases on V and 5 bases on J, with 9 as the count of junction bases outside the gene matches.